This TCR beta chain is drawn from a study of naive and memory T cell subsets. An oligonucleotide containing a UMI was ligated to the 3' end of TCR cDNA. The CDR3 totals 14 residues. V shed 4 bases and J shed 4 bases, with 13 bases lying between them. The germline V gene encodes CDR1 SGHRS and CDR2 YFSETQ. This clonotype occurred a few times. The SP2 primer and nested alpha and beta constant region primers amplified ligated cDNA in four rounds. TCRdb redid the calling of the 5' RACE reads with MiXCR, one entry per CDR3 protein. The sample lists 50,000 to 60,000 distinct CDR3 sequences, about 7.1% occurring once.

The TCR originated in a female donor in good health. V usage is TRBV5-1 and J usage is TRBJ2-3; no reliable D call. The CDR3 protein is CASSQNASPDTQYF. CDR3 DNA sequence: TGCGCCAGCAGCCAGAACGCTTCCCCAGATACGCAGTATTTT.